This TCR beta chain was recovered during a study of T cells in Graves' hyperthyroidism and ophthalmopathy. Broader study findings: The model made its ophthalmopathy prediction, and onset followed a median about 6 months later.

This clonotype was seen more than once but under ten times. Antigen: not known. A much more abundant neighbour one base away suggests this may be a read error. This CDR3 contains 16 residues. Looked up from germline, CDR1 is MNHNS and CDR2 is SASEGT. It was RNA transcripts that yielded the amplified TCR beta CDR3 regions. The HTBI primer set was used in a first-round RT-PCR of the TCR CDR3. Via MiXCR, TCRdb re-called the multiplex PCR reads, giving one row per CDR3 protein. The table records about 290,000 distinct CDR3 sequences, about 13% of them present only once. The clonotype comes from a woman between 40 and 55 years old with Graves' hyperthyroidism. Source material: blood. This rearrangement joins TRBV6-1 to TRBJ1-5; D call uncertain. CDR3 region: CVSSDLGGYSNQPQHF. The CDR3 bases are TGTGTCAGCAGTGACCTTGGAGGGTATAGCAATCAGCCCCAGCATTTT.